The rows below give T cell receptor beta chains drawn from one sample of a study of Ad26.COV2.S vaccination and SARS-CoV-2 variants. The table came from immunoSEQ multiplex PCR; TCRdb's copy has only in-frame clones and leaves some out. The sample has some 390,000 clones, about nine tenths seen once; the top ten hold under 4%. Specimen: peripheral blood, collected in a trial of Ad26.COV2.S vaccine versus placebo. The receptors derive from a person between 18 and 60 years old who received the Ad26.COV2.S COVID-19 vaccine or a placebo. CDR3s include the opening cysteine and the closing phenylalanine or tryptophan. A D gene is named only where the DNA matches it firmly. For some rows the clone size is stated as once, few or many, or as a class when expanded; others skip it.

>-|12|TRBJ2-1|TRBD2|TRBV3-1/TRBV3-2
CASSHTSGEQFF
TGTGCCAGCAGCCATACTAGCGGAGAGCAGTTCTTC
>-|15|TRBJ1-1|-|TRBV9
CASSVGQGSNTEAFF
TGTGCCAGCAGCGTAGGGCAGGGGTCGAACACTGAAGCTTTCTTT
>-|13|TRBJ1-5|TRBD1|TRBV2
CASSEAPDRREHF
TGTGCCAGCAGTGAAGCCCCGGACAGGCGGGAACATTTT
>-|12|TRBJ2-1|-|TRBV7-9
CASSLLDNEQFF
TGTGCCAGCAGCTTACTTGACAATGAGCAGTTCTTC
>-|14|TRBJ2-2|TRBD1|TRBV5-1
CATQKGQGSGELFF
TGCGCCACCCAGAAAGGACAGGGATCCGGGGAGCTGTTTTTT
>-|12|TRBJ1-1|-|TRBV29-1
CSVSQGGTEAFF
TGCAGCGTTAGTCAGGGTGGCACTGAAGCTTTCTTT
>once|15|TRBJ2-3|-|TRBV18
CASSPGAWRTDTQYF
TGTGCCAGCTCACCTGGAGCCTGGCGCACAGATACGCAGTATTTT
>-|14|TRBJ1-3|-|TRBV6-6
CASSYRLNGNTIYF
TGTGCCAGCAGCTACAGGCTTAATGGAAACACCATATATTTT
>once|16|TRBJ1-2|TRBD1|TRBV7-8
CASSLVLQGALYGYTF
TGTGCCAGCAGCTTAGTTTTACAGGGGGCCCTCTATGGCTACACCTTC
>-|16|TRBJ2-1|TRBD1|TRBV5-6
CASSSGTGGKNNEQFF
TGTGCCAGCAGCAGCGGGACAGGGGGCAAGAATAATGAGCAGTTCTTC
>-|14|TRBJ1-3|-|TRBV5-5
CASSRGSSGNTIYF
TGTGCCAGCAGCCGCGGATCCTCTGGAAACACCATATATTTT
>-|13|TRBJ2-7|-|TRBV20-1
CSASSLLPYEQYF
TGCAGTGCTAGTTCCCTTCTCCCCTACGAGCAGTACTTC
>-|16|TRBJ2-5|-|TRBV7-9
CASSFSYVDMRETQYF
TGTGCCAGCAGCTTTTCCTACGTGGACATGCGAGAGACCCAGTACTTC
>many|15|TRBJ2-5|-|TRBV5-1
CASSLSATRQETQYF
TGCGCCAGCAGCTTGTCAGCGACAAGACAAGAGACCCAGTACTTC
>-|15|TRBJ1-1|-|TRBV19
CASSDGGVLNTEAFF
TGTGCCAGTAGCGACGGGGGGGTCCTAAACACTGAAGCTTTCTTT
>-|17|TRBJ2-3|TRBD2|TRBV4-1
CASSQGLRRGGTDTQYF
TGCGCCAGCAGCCAAGGCCTGCGGCGGGGGGGCACAGATACGCAGTATTTT
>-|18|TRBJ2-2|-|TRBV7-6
CASSLVWGGGLNTGELFF
TGTGCCAGCAGCTTAGTCTGGGGAGGCGGACTGAACACCGGGGAGCTGTTTTTT
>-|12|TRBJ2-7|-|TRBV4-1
CASSHLSYEQYF
TGCGCCAGCAGCCACCTCTCCTACGAGCAGTACTTC
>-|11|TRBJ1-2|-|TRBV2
CASSVSRGYTF
TGTGCCAGCAGTGTATCGCGTGGCTACACCTTC
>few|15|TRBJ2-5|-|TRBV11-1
CASSLGGYIQETQYF
TGTGCCAGCAGCTTAGGGGGCTATATCCAAGAGACCCAGTACTTC
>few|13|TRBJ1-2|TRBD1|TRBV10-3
CAISEGQVGGYTF
TGTGCCATCAGTGAAGGACAGGTGGGAGGCTACACCTTC
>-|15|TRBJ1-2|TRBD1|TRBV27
CASSLLAGGGYGYTF
TGTGCCAGCAGTTTACTGGCAGGGGGAGGCTATGGCTACACCTTC
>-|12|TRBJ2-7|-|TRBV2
CASSIQGREQYF
TGTGCCAGCAGTATACAGGGGAGGGAGCAGTACTTC
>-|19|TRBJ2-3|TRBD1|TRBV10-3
CAISEPHRLEGAFTDTQYF
TGTGCCATCAGTGAGCCACATAGATTAGAGGGGGCGTTCACAGATACGCAGTATTTT
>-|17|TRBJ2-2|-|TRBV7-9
CASSPRAPEKNTGELFF
TGTGCCAGCAGCCCCCGAGCACCCGAGAAAAACACCGGGGAGCTGTTTTTT
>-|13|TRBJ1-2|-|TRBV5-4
CASSHTQRRGYTF
TGTGCCAGCAGCCACACCCAACGTCGTGGCTACACCTTC
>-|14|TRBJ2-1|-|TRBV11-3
CASSPQGFYNEQFF
TGTGCCAGCAGTCCCCAGGGATTCTACAATGAGCAGTTCTTC
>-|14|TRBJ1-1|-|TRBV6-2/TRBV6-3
CASSYPSMNTEAFF
TGTGCCAGCAGTTACCCATCAATGAACACTGAAGCTTTCTTT
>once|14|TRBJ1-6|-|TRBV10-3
CAISEVSSNSPLHF
TGTGCCATCAGTGAGGTTTCCTCAAATTCACCCCTCCACTTT
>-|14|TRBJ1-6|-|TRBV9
CASSVDEGDSPLHF
TGTGCCAGCAGCGTAGATGAGGGGGATTCACCCCTCCACTTT
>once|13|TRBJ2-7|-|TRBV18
CASSPKDRYEQYF
TGTGCCAGCTCACCGAAGGACAGATACGAGCAGTACTTC
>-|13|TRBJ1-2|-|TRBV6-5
CASRPGINYGYTF
TGTGCCAGCAGACCCGGGATTAACTATGGCTACACCTTC
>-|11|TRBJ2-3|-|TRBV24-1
CATKPRDTQYF
TGTGCCACCAAACCTCGAGATACGCAGTATTTT
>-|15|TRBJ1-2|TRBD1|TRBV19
CASSIDTGGAVGYTF
TGTGCCAGTAGTATAGATACAGGGGGCGCAGTTGGCTACACCTTC
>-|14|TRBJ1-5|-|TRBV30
CAWSVRGVSTPQHF
TGTGCCTGGAGTGTTCGGGGGGTTTCTACGCCCCAGCATTTT
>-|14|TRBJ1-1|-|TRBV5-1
CASSPRTVNTEAFF
TGCGCCAGCAGCCCCCGGACGGTGAACACTGAAGCTTTCTTT
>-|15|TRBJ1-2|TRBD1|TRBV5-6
CASSLGPGGGDGYTF
TGTGCCAGCAGCTTGGGTCCAGGGGGTGGAGATGGCTACACCTTC
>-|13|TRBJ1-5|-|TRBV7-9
CASSVNSNQPQHF
TGTGCCAGCAGCGTGAATAGCAATCAGCCCCAGCATTTT
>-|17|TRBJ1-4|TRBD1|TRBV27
CASSPIRATGGSEKLFF
TGTGCCAGCAGTCCGATCAGGGCGACAGGGGGCAGTGAAAAACTGTTTTTT
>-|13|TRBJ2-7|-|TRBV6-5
CASSTPPIYEQYF
TGTGCCAGCAGTACCCCGCCTATCTACGAGCAGTACTTC
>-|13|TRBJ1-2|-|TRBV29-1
CSVDGAANYGYTF
TGCAGCGTTGACGGGGCGGCTAACTATGGCTACACCTTC
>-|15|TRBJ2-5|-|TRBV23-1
CASSQVGTDQETQYF
TGCGCCAGCAGTCAAGTGGGGACTGACCAAGAGACCCAGTACTTC
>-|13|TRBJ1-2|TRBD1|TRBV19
CASSPDRGSGYTF
TGTGCCAGTAGTCCCGACAGGGGGTCTGGCTACACCTTC
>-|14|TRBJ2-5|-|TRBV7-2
CASSLTTGRETQYF
TGTGCCAGCAGCCTCACCACAGGGAGGGAGACCCAGTACTTC
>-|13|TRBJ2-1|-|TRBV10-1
CASSSDGRNEQFF
TGCGCCAGCAGTAGCGACGGTCGCAATGAGCAGTTCTTC
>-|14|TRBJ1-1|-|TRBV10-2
CASQQGVILSEAFF
TGCGCCAGCCAGCAGGGTGTCATTCTCTCTGAAGCTTTCTTT
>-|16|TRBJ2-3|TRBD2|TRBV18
CASSPSGGFSTDTQYF
TGTGCCAGCTCACCCAGCGGGGGATTCAGCACAGATACGCAGTATTTT
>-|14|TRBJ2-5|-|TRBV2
CASSYRVSKETQYF
TGTGCCAGCAGCTACAGGGTTTCGAAAGAGACCCAGTACTTC
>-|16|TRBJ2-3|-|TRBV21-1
CASSKARQGVIDTQYF
TGTGCCAGCAGCAAAGCGCGACAGGGGGTAATCGATACGCAGTATTTT
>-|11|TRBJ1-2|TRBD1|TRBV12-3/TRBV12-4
CASRQGVGYTF
TGTGCCAGTCGACAGGGGGTTGGCTACACCTTC
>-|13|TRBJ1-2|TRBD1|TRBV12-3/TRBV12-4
CASTLTGNYGYTF
TGTGCCAGCACCTTGACAGGGAACTATGGCTACACCTTC
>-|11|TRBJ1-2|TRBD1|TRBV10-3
CATTGAYGYTF
TGTGCCACCACAGGGGCCTATGGCTACACCTTC
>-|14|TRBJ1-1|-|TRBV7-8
CASSLDGVNTEAFF
TGTGCCAGCAGCTTAGACGGGGTGAACACTGAAGCTTTCTTT
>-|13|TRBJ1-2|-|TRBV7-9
CASSLADGYGYTF
TGTGCCAGCAGCTTAGCGGACGGCTATGGCTACACCTTC
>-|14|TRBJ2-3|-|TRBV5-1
CASSLTSTADTQYF
TGCGCCAGCAGCTTGACTAGCACCGCAGATACGCAGTATTTT
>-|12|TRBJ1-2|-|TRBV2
CASSDPLGGYTF
TGTGCCAGCAGTGACCCCTTGGGTGGCTACACCTTC